Listed here is a single T cell receptor (beta chain). The antigen this receptor binds is unknown. No much larger clonotype is one base removed from it; base qualities were not supplied. The data originate from a study of blood T cell repertoires in COVID-19 (TCRdb year 2020). Context from the whole study: Samples covering the acute and convalescent phases of COVID-19 were provided by collaborators in the United States, Italy and Spain. The prospective study material was composed of cDNA or gDNA derived from T cells, B-cell-depleted T cells, or PBMCs. Deeply sampled blood TCRbeta repertoires from subjects exposed to, actively infected with, or recovered from COVID-19 were included in the dataset. The repertoires were released in a freely available public database intended as a resource for research on the immune response to SARS-CoV-2. The samples were drawn from two sources: the first 160 participants of the ongoing ImmuneRACE study, and 1,200 or so subjects contributed by 6 global collaborators. The sample metadata nearly always contained a de-identified subject ID, COVID-19 status, age in years and sex. Where available, HLA class I and class II types were obtained from metadata supplied by the sample provider rather than from assay-based typing.

The CDR3 holds 11 amino acids from the cysteine to the phenylalanine. The entry retains the CDR3 DNA only, 33 bases that are in frame from base 1. V sheds 3 bases and J sheds 9 bases, leaving 9 bases between their ends. As encoded in the germline V gene, CDR1 is SQVTM while CDR2 is ANQGSEA. Whole blood was collected in K2EDTA tubes by collaborating institutions according to the institutions' own protocols. For TCRbeta analysis, collaborators shipped samples as frozen whole blood, isolated PBMCs, or DNA extracted from either of those sample types. The immunoSEQ Assay, a bias-controlled multiplex PCR, was used to amplify TCRbeta CDR3 regions from genomic DNA. In the original analysis: The number of nucleated cells in each sample was estimated by amplification of reference gene primers within the assay. Sequence reads were collapsed and filtered to measure the absolute abundance of every unique TCRbeta CDR3 rearrangement. For each sample, productive Simpson clonality was calculated as the square root of Simpson's diversity index over productive rearrangements. TCRdb obtained this table from immuneACCESS and retained in-frame rearrangements with V and J assigned. These tables miss some clones; where compared with another copy, unresolved V genes account for less than half of the shortfall, and the remainder is unexplained. V, J and clone size were drawn from that table, and D and trimming were deduced from the DNA. In all, the sample holds about 280,000 clones, and 65% to 90% of those were seen once. The ten biggest clones cover 5% to 6.5% of the sample.

Findings and caveats that apply to the study as a whole: Clinical and demographic metadata were provided uncurated, with the amount varying by source and participant.

The chain is encoded by TRBV29-1 joined to TRBJ2-4; the D gene cannot be named for sure. This clonotype originated in a man over 45 with active or convalescent COVID-19. The specimen was peripheral blood. The DNA sequence is given as TGCAGCGTTGAGTTGTACGGCATTCAGTACTTC. Translated, this gives CSVELYGIQYF.